What follows is one TCR beta chain and its context. The record originates from a study of monozygotic twins with inflammatory bowel disease. Germline values: CDR1 MNHEY, CDR2 SMNVEV (reference sequence). The CDR3 is 14 amino acids. Isolation of total RNA was performed on whole blood, with no prior T cell sorting. Amplification of TCRalpha and TCRbeta cDNA involved two nested PCRs that ran for approximately 16 and 10 cycles. TCRdb reworked the 5' RACE reads into one entry per CDR3 protein, no DNA. The sample has over 150,000 distinct CDR3 sequences. Sequencing was carried out using blood. The receptor was isolated from a human donor with ulcerative colitis or Crohn's disease, or a healthy co-twin of an affected twin (not recorded which). The chain couples TRBV27 to TRBJ2-7; no DNA is available, so the TRBD1 call from TCRdb remains unchecked. The CDR3 here is CASSSPSGSYEQYF.